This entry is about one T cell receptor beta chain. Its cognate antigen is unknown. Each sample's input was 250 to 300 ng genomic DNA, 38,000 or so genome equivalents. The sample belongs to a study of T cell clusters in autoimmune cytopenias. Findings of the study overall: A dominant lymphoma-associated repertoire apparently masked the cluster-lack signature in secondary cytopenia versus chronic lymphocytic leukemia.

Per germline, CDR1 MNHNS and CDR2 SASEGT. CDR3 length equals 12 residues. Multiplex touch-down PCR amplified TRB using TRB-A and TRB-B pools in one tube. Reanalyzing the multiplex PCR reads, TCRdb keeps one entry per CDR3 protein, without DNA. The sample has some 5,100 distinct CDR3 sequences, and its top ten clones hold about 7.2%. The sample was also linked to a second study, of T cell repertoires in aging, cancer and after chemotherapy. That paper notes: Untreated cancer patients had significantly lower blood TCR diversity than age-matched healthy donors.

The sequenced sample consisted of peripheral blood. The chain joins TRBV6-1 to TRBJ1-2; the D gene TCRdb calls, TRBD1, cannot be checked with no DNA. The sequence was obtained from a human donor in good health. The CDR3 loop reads CASSTRTGGYTF.